A selection of T cell receptor beta chains follows, all from one sample in a study of regulatory T cells in long-lasting Graves disease. TCRdb ran MiXCR on the multiplex PCR reads and lists one entry per CDR3 protein. The table records 400,000 to 650,000 distinct CDR3 sequences, roughly 16% of them present only once. The sample also formed part of further work on T cells in Graves' hyperthyroidism and ophthalmopathy.

The material was peripheral blood mononuclear cells (PBMCs), obtained at new diagnosis, from a patient treated with antithyroid drugs. These receptors came from a woman aged 35-65 years with Graves disease. Each CDR3 is given with its conserved first and last residue. The order of the fields is clone size, V gene, J gene, D gene, CDR3 DNA, CDR3 protein. A D gene is named only where the DNA matches it firmly. For some rows the clone size is stated as once, few or many, or as a class when expanded; others skip it.

>many|TRBV2|TRBJ1-5|TRBD1
TGTGCCAGCAGCGACAGGGGACCTAGCAATCAGCCCCAGCATTTT
CASSDRGPSNQPQHF
>many|TRBV2|TRBJ2-7|.
TGTGCCAGCAGCACCTCCTACGAGCAGTACTTC
CASSTSYEQYF
>many|TRBV3-1|TRBJ1-1|TRBD1
TGTGCCAGCAGCCAACCTGGACAGGGAGGGACTGAAGCTTTCTTT
CASSQPGQGGTEAFF
>few|TRBV3-1|TRBJ1-1|.
TGTGCCAGCAGCCTCGGGGGTATGGGGATGGTCACTGAAGCTTTCTTT
CASSLGGMGMVTEAFF
>.|TRBV7-2|TRBJ2-5|.
TGTGCCAGCAGCTTAGTGGTCGTGCAAGAGACCCAGTACTTC
CASSLVVVQETQYF
>.|TRBV13|TRBJ1-3|.
TGTGCCAGCAGCTCCCCAGAACAGACCTCTGGAAACACCATATATTTT
CASSSPEQTSGNTIYF
>many|TRBV12-3/TRBV12-4|TRBJ2-7|.
TGTGCCAGCAGTTTTGGGGATAGGGTTTTGTACGAGCAGTACTTC
CASSFGDRVLYEQYF
>many|TRBV7-8|TRBJ2-5|TRBD2
TGTGCCAGCAGCTTAAGGCGGGGGGGGCAAGAGACCCAGTACTTC
CASSLRRGGQETQYF
>many|TRBV6-5|TRBJ1-5|.
TGTGCCAGCAGTTACTCGGGGATGGGAAGCAATCAGCCCCAGCATTTT
CASSYSGMGSNQPQHF
>few|TRBV5-5|TRBJ1-5|.
TGTGCCAGCAGCTTGTTGGCTAGCTATAGCAATCAGCCCCAGCATTTT
CASSLLASYSNQPQHF
>few|TRBV6-1|TRBJ1-5|.
TGTGTCAGCAGGAGGCAGGGAAATCAGCCCCAGCATTTT
CVSRRQGNQPQHF
>.|TRBV2|TRBJ2-6|.
TGTGCCAGCACCGACAGGAAGGCCAACGTCCTGACTTTC
CASTDRKANVLTF
>.|TRBV10-3|TRBJ1-2|.
TGTGCCATCAGGCCCACAGGGCCGAACTATGGCTACACCTTC
CAIRPTGPNYGYTF
>few|TRBV19|TRBJ2-2|TRBD1
TGTGCCAACTCCTCGTCTCGTCTAGGGGGCGCGAACACCGGGGAGCTGTTTTTT
CANSSSRLGGANTGELFF
>few|TRBV6-1|TRBJ2-1|TRBD2
TGTGCCAGCAGGCCACTAGCGGGGGCTTCCAGCTCCTACAATGAGCAGTTCTTC
CASRPLAGASSSYNEQFF
>.|TRBV27|TRBJ2-7|TRBD1
TGTGCCAGCAGTGTAAGCCGGGACAGCATCTCCTACGAGCAGTACTTC
CASSVSRDSISYEQYF
>few|TRBV30|TRBJ1-2|.
TGTGCCTGGAGCATCGCCGCAAACTATGGCTACACCTTC
CAWSIAANYGYTF
>.|TRBV7-3|TRBJ2-1|TRBD2
TGTGCCAGCAGCCAGCGGGGGGTTAGTTACAATGAGCAGTTCTTC
CASSQRGVSYNEQFF
>.|TRBV29-1|TRBJ1-1|.
TGCAGCGCCCAAAGGGCCGCCGGACCGAACACTGAAGCTTTCTTT
CSAQRAAGPNTEAFF
>many|TRBV5-1|TRBJ1-4|.
TGCGCCAGTTCCGCGGTAATGGGCGAAAAACTGTTTTTT
CASSAVMGEKLFF
>.|TRBV14|TRBJ1-1|.
TGTGCCAGCAGCCTTCCCCAGGGCACTGAAGCTTTCTTT
CASSLPQGTEAFF
>many|TRBV7-2|TRBJ2-2|.
TGTGCCAGCAGCAAATACACCGGGGAGCTGTTTTTT
CASSKYTGELFF
>few|TRBV18|TRBJ1-2|.
TGTGCCAGCTCACCTACCAGAGGGATCGACTATGGCTACACCTTC
CASSPTRGIDYGYTF
>many|TRBV3-1|TRBJ1-1|.
TGTGCCAGCAGCCAAGATATCTTGAACACTGAAGCTTTCTTT
CASSQDILNTEAFF
>.|TRBV4-1|TRBJ1-5|.
TGCGCCAGCAGCCAAGATCCCAGCGACTTTAGCAATCAGCCCCAGCATTTT
CASSQDPSDFSNQPQHF
>many|TRBV19|TRBJ1-1|.
TGTGCCAGTAGTACCCGACGAGCCAGCTTGAACACTGAAGCTTTCTTT
CASSTRRASLNTEAFF
>few|TRBV19|TRBJ1-4|TRBD1
TGTGCCAGCAGGGCCGGGACAGGGGATGAAAAACTGTTTTTT
CASRAGTGDEKLFF
>many|TRBV9|TRBJ1-4|.
TGTGCCAGCAGCGGTGGCAGGGACGGAGCAACTAATGAAAAACTGTTTTTT
CASSGGRDGATNEKLFF
>many|TRBV9|TRBJ2-2|.
TGTGCCAGCAGCCTGGGCGGCAGAACGAACACCGGGGAGCTGTTTTTT
CASSLGGRTNTGELFF
>many|TRBV7-9|TRBJ1-1|TRBD1
TGTGCCAGCAGCTCGGACAGGAATAAAGCTTTCTTT
CASSSDRNKAFF
>.|TRBV19|TRBJ2-1|TRBD2
TGTGCCAGTAGTATTGGCGGGGGGTCACTCTACAATGAGCAGTTCTTC
CASSIGGGSLYNEQFF
>.|TRBV6-1|TRBJ2-3|.
TGTGCCAGCAGAGGCCCGGACTTTTTCCCAGATACGCAGTATTTT
CASRGPDFFPDTQYF
>.|TRBV6-1|TRBJ1-2|.
TGTGCCAGCACCTCAACGATAGGACTGTTCTATGGCTACACCTTC
CASTSTIGLFYGYTF
>.|TRBV7-9|TRBJ1-4|.
TGTGCCAGCAGCCCTTCTGGACCAGCCAGCAATGAAAAACTGTTTTTT
CASSPSGPASNEKLFF
>.|TRBV6-5|TRBJ1-4|.
TGTGCCAGCAGTTACAGGGGTTTCGGGGATGAAAAACTGTTTTTT
CASSYRGFGDEKLFF
>.|TRBV5-1|TRBJ2-5|.
TGCGCCAGCAGCTTGGCCCCGGGATTAAGTGAGACCCAGTACTTC
CASSLAPGLSETQYF
>many|TRBV7-2|TRBJ2-3|TRBD2
TGTGCCATCAACAGCGGGGTCGAAGATACGCAGTATTTT
CAINSGVEDTQYF
>.|TRBV10-3|TRBJ1-3|.
TGTGCCATCAGTGTCTCCAGCTCTGGAAACACCATATATTTT
CAISVSSSGNTIYF
>few|TRBV30|TRBJ2-6|.
TGTGCCTGTCCAGGGTATAGGACGGAAGGTGGGGCCAACGTCCTGACTTTC
CACPGYRTEGGANVLTF
>many|TRBV5-1|TRBJ2-1|TRBD1
TGCGCCAGCAGCTCAGGGGGCGCGTGGTACAATGAGCAGTTCTTC
CASSSGGAWYNEQFF
>many|TRBV3-1|TRBJ1-1|.
TGTGCCAGCAGCCAAGTACCCGGGTTAACTGAAGCTTTCTTT
CASSQVPGLTEAFF
>few|TRBV9|TRBJ1-1|.
TGTGCCAGCAGCGTAGGGGGGGGGGCTCGGAACACTGAAGCTTTCTTT
CASSVGGGARNTEAFF
>.|TRBV2|TRBJ1-6|.
TGTGCCAGCACCCTCAGGGAGATTCATAATTCACCCCTCCACTTT
CASTLREIHNSPLHF
>many|TRBV10-3|TRBJ1-2|.
TGTGCCATCTCCGACAGGCGAGGGAATGGCTACACCTTC
CAISDRRGNGYTF
>many|TRBV4-1|TRBJ2-3|.
TGCGCCAGCAGCCAAGTCCAGACTAGCACAGATACGCAGTATTTT
CASSQVQTSTDTQYF
>many|TRBV30|TRBJ1-1|.
TGTGCCTGGGAACTTAATTGGAGAGCTTTCTTT
CAWELNWRAFF
>.|TRBV3-1|TRBJ2-7|TRBD1
TGTGCCAGCAGCCCTAAATACCCTTCCCCGGGACAGGGGGCGTACGAGCAGTACTTC
CASSPKYPSPGQGAYEQYF
>many|TRBV11-3|TRBJ2-1|.
TGTGCCAGCAGCTCGTTCCCTACCTACAATGAGCAGTTCTTC
CASSSFPTYNEQFF
>.|TRBV12-5|TRBJ2-7|.
TGTGCTAGTGGGGGAATAGGGGGCTACGAGCAGTACTTC
CASGGIGGYEQYF
>many|TRBV2|TRBJ1-6|.
TGTGCCAGCAGTGGACAGTTTTTCTCACCCCTCCACTTT
CASSGQFFSPLHF
>many|TRBV3-1|TRBJ1-2|.
TGTGCCAGCAGCCAAGATCGAGGTGGCTACACCTTC
CASSQDRGGYTF
>.|TRBV6-5|TRBJ1-3|.
TGTGCCAGCAGTTACTCGGCGGGGAGCTCTGGAAACACCATATATTTT
CASSYSAGSSGNTIYF
>.|TRBV5-1|TRBJ1-1|.
TGCGCCAGCAGCGGGGGGATAAAAGCCCACACTGAAGCTTTCTTT
CASSGGIKAHTEAFF
>many|TRBV19|TRBJ2-3|TRBD2
TGTGCCAGTAGTTCTAGCGGGGGCCGCACAGATACGCAGTATTTT
CASSSSGGRTDTQYF
>many|TRBV2|TRBJ2-7|.
TGTGCCAGCAGCGCCAGGGTTCACGAGCAGTACTTC
CASSARVHEQYF
>.|TRBV11-2|TRBJ1-1|TRBD1
TGTGCCAGCAGCTGGACAGGAGGAATGAACACTGAAGCTTTCTTT
CASSWTGGMNTEAFF
>few|TRBV14|TRBJ2-5|.
TGTGCCAGCAGTGATCGGGCCACCTTCACAGAGACCCAGTACTTC
CASSDRATFTETQYF